The sequence of this T cell receptor beta chain was determined in a study of T cells after yellow fever vaccination. Whole-study findings and limits: Reappearing after the booster were most of the clones from primary vaccination (about 96% CD4, 88% CD8). Weaker, the secondary response peaked sooner, at day 5 versus 15. Abundant clonotypes (contaminants from the bulk population) could be present in FACS-sorted repertoires.

This clonotype was counted only a few times. Its antigen is still unknown. After removal of 4 bases from V and 6 bases from J, the junction contained 7 bases not matched to a gene. Germline lookup yields CDR1 SGHDT and CDR2 YYEEEE. The CDR3 extends over 13 amino acids. TCRdb processed the 5' RACE reads anew with MiXCR; each CDR3 protein has one entry. In the table there are around 590,000 distinct CDR3 sequences, 9% to 15% of which are singletons. The TCR was taken from a man between 25 and 39 years old who received the YFV17D yellow fever vaccine. V is TRBV5-6 and J is TRBJ2-7; 7 nucleotides line up with TRBD2. The sample consisted of PBMCs, taken on the day of the yellow fever booster vaccination. CDR3 residues: CASSASGRGEQYF. As DNA, the CDR3 is TGTGCCAGCAGCGCCTCGGGGAGGGGCGAGCAGTACTTC.